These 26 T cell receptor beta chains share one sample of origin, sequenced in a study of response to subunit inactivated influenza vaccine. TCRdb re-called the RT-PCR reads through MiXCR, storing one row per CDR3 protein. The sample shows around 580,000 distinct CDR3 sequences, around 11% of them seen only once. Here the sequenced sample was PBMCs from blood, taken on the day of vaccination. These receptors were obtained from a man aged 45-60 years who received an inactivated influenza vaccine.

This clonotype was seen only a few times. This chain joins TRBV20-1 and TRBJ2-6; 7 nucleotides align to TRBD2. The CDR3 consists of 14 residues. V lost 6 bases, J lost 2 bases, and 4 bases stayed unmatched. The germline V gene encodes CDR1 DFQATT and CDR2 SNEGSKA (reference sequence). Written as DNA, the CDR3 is TGCAGTGCGAGTGGGGGGGCTGGGGCCAACGTCCTGACTTTC. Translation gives CSASGGAGANVLTF.

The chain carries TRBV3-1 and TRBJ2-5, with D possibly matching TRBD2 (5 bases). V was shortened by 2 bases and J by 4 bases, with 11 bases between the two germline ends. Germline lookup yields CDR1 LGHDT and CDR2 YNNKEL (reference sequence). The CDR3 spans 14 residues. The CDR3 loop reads CASSQRGSPETQYF. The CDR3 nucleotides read TGTGCCAGCAGCCAAAGAGGGAGCCCAGAGACCCAGTACTTC.

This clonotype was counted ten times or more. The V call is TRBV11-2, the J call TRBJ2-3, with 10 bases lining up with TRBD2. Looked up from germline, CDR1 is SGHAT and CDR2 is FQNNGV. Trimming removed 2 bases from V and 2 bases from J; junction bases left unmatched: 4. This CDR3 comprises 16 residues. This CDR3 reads CASSLSLAGFTDTQYF. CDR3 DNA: TGTGCCAGCAGCTTATCACTAGCGGGGTTCACAGATACGCAGTATTTT.

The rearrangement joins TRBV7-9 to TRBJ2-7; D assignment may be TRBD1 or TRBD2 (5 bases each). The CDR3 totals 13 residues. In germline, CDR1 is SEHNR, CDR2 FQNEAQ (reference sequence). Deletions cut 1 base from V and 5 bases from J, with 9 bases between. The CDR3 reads CASSLGLGDEQYF. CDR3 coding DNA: TGTGCCAGCAGCTTAGGTTTGGGGGACGAGCAGTACTTC.

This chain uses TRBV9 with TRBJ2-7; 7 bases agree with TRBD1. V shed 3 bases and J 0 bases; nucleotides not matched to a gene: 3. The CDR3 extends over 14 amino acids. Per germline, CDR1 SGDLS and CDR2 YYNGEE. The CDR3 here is CASSGRDSSYEQYF. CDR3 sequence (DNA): TGTGCCAGCAGCGGACGGGACAGCTCCTACGAGCAGTACTTC.

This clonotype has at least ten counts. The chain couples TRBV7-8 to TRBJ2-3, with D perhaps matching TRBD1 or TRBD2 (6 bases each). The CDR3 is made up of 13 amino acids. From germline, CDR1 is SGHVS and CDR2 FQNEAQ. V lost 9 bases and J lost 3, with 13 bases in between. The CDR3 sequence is CASEEGETDTQYF. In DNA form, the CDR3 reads TGTGCCAGTGAGGAGGGGGAAACAGATACGCAGTATTTT. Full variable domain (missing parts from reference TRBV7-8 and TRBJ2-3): GAGVSQSPRYKVAKRGQDVALRCDPISGHVSLFWYQQALGQGPEFLTYFQNEAQLDKSGLPSDRFFAERPEGSVSTLKIQRTQQEDSAVYLCASEEGETDTQYFGPGTRLTVL.

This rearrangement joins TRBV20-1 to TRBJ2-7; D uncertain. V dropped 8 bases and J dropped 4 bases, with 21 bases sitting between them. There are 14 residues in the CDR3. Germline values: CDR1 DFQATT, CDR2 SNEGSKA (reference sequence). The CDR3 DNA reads TGCAGTCCATTACCCTTAAATATGGGGTACGAGCAGTACTTC. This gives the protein CSPLPLNMGYEQYF.

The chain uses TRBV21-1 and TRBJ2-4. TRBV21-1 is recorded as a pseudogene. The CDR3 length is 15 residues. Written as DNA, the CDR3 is TGTGCCAGCAGCAAAGGACCTCTAGCCAAAAACATTCAGTACTTC. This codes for CASSKGPLAKNIQYF.

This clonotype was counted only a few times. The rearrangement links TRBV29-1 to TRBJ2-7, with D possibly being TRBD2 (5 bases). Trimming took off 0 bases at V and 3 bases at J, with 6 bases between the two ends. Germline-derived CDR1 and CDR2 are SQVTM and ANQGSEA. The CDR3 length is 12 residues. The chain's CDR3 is CSVEERDYEQYF. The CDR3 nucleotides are TGCAGCGTTGAAGAGAGGGACTACGAGCAGTACTTC.

Written as DNA, the CDR3 is TGTGCCAGCGACAGGGTCTCTGGAAACACCATATATTTT. This gives the protein CASDRVSGNTIYF. This chain connects TRBV12-3 or TRBV12-4 to TRBJ1-3; 7 bases fit TRBD1. The CDR3 is 13 residues long. V was clipped by 8 bases and J by 0 bases; unmatched bases: 1.

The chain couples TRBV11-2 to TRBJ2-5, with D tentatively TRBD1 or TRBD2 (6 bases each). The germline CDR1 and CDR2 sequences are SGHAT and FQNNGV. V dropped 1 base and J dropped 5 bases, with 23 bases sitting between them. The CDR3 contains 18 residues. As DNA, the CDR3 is TGTGCCAGCAGCTTAGTAAGGGCCCGGGGGCGCGGGCTTGAGACCCAGTACTTC. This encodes CASSLVRARGRGLETQYF.

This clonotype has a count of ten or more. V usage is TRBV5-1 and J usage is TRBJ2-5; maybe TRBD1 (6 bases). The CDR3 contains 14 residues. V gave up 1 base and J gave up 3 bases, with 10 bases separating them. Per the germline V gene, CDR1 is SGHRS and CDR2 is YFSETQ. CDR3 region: CASSLSSGEETQYF. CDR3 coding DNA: TGCGCCAGCAGCTTGTCGTCAGGGGAAGAGACCCAGTACTTC.

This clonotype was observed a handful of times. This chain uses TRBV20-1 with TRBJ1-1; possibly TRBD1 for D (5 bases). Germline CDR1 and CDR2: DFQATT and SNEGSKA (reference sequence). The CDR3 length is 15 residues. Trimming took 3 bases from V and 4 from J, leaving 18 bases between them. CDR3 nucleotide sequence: TGCAGTGCTAGTCCGGGTCTTCGGGGGGGCACTGAAGCTTTCTTT. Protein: CSASPGLRGGTEAFF.

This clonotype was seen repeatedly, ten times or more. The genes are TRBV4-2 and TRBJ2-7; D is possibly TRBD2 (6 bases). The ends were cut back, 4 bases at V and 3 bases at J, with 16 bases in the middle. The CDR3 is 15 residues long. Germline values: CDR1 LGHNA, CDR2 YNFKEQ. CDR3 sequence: CASSPRAGQYYEQYF. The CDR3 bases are TGTGCCAGCAGCCCCCGTGCGGGGCAGTACTACGAGCAGTACTTC.

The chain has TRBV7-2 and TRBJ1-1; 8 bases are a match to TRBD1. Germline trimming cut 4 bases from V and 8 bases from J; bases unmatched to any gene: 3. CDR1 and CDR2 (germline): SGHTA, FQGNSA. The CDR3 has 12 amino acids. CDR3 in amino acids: CASSSDRAEAFF. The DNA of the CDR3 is TGTGCCAGCAGCTCGGACAGGGCGGAAGCTTTCTTT. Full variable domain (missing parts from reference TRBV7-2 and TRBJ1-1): GAGVSQSPSNKVTEKGKDVELRCDPISGHTALYWYRQSLGQGLEFLIYFQGNSAPDKSGLPSDRFSAERTGGSVSTLTIQRTQQEDSAVYLCASSSDRAEAFFGQGTRLTVV.

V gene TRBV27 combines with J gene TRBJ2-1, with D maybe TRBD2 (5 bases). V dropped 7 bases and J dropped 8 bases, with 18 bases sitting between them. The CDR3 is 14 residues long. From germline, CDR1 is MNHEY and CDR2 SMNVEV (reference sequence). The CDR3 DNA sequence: TGTGCCAGCAAACCCGGGATCCTTGGTGATGAGCAGTTCTTC. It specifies CASKPGILGDEQFF.

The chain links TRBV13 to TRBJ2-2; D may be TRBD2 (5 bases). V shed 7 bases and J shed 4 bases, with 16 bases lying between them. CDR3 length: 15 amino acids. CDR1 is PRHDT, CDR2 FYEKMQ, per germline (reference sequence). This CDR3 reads CASTETGWGTGELFF. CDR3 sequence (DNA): TGTGCCAGCACCGAAACGGGGTGGGGCACCGGGGAGCTGTTTTTT.

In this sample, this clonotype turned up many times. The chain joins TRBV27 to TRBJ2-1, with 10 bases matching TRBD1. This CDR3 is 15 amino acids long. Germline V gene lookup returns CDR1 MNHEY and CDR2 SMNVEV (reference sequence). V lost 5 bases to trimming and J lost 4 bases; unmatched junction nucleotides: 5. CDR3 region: CASSQGTGVYNEQFF. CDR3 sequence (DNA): TGTGCCAGCAGTCAGGGGACAGGGGTGTACAATGAGCAGTTCTTC.

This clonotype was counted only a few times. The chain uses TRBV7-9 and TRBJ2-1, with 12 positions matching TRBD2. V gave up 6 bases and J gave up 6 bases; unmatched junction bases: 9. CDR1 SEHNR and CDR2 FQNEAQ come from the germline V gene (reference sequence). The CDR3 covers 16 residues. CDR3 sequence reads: CASSLVPGLAGNEQFF. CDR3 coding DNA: TGTGCCAGCAGTCTCGTTCCGGGACTAGCGGGCAATGAGCAGTTCTTC.

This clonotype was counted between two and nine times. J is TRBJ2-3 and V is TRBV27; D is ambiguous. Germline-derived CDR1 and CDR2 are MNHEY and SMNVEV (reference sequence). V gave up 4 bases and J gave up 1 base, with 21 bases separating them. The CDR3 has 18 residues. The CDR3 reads CASSSLWSEALGTDTQYF. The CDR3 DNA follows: TGTGCCAGCAGTTCGTTATGGAGTGAAGCGCTTGGCACAGATACGCAGTATTTT.

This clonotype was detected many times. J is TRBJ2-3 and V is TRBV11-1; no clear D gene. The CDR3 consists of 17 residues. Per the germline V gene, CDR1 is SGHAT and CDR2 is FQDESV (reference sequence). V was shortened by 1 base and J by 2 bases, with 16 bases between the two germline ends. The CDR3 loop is CASSLEVYDSPTDTQYF. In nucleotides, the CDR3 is TGTGCCAGCAGCTTAGAGGTTTACGACTCCCCCACAGATACGCAGTATTTT.

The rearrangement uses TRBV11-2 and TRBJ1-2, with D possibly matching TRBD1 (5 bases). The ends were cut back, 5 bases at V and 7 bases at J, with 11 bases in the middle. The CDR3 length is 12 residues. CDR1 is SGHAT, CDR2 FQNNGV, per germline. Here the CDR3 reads CASSLPGLGYTF. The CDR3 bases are TGTGCCAGCAGCCTACCGGGACTTGGCTACACCTTC.

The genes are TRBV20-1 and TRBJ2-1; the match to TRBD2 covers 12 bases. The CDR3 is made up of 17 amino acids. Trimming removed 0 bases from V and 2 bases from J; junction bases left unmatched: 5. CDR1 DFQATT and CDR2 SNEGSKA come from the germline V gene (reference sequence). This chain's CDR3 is CSARDRASGRAYNEQFF. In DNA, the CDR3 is TGCAGTGCTAGAGATCGGGCTAGCGGGAGGGCCTACAATGAGCAGTTCTTC.

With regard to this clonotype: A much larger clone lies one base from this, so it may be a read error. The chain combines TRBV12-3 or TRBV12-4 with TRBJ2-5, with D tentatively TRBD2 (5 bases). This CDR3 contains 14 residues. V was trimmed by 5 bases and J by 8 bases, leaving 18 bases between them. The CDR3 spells CASSMGANGDTQYF. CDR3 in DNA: TGTGCCAGCAGTATGGGAGCTAATGGAGATACCCAGTACTTC.

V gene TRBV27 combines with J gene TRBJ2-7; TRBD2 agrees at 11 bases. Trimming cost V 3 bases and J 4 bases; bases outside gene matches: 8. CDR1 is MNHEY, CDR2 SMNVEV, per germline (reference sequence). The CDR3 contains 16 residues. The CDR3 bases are TGTGCCAGCAGTTTGGTTTCGGCTAGCGGGGGGTACGAGCAGTACTTC. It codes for CASSLVSASGGYEQYF.

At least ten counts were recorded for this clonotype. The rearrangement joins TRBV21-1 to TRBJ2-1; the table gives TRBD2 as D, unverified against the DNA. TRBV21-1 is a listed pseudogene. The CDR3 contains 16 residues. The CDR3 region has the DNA TGTGCCAGCAGTCATGGACTAGCGATACGCTACAATGAGCAGTTCTTC. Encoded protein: CASSHGLAIRYNEQFF.